One sample yielded the 4 T cell receptor beta chains listed below, sequenced in a study of follicular helper T cells after annual influenza vaccination. Produced via immunoSEQ multiplex PCR; TCRdb's table is partial and in-frame only. This sample has some 10,000 clones, with 83% found just once. Time point reported: 2014-2015 season, 7 days after vaccination. The specimen was CXCR5- memory CD4+ T cells sorted from blood, collected 7 days after influenza vaccination. The receptors shown here come from an adult who received the influenza vaccine.

The rearrangement links TRBV18 to TRBJ2-7; 9 bases map to TRBD1. The CDR3 consists of 14 residues. CDR1 KGHSH and CDR2 LQKENI come from the germline V gene. J was trimmed by 4 bases and V by 3 bases; bases with no gene match: 4. CDR3 bases: TGTGCCAGCTCACCTGGGACAGGGATATACGAGCAGTACTTC. It specifies CASSPGTGIYEQYF.

The chain links TRBV10-3 to TRBJ2-3, with D tentatively TRBD2 (6 bases). Germline values: CDR1 ENHRY, CDR2 SYGVKD. This CDR3 region has 13 residues. V lost 4 bases and J lost 1, with 6 bases in between. CDR3 amino acids: CAISVAGTDTQYF. The CDR3 region has the DNA TGTGCCATCAGTGTAGCGGGCACAGATACGCAGTATTTT.

The chain is built from TRBV15 and TRBJ2-7, with TRBD1 identical over 11 bases. Germline loops: CDR1 LNHNV, CDR2 YYDKDF (reference sequence). The CDR3 spans 17 residues. V dropped 0 bases and J dropped 2; count of bases not matched to a gene: 6. The CDR3 loop reads CATSRDTGTGGTYEQYF. The CDR3 DNA is TGTGCCACCAGCAGAGATACGGGGACAGGGGGGACCTACGAGCAGTACTTC.

The chain couples TRBV4-1 to TRBJ1-4; 8 nucleotides align to TRBD1. The CDR3 is 16 residues long. V lost 2 bases and J lost 4; bases outside the gene matches: 6. CDR1 and CDR2 (germline): MGHRA, YSYEKL. The CDR3 region has the DNA TGCGCCAGCAGCCAAATGACAGGGGTCATTAATGAAAAACTGTTTTTT. Translation gives CASSQMTGVINEKLFF.